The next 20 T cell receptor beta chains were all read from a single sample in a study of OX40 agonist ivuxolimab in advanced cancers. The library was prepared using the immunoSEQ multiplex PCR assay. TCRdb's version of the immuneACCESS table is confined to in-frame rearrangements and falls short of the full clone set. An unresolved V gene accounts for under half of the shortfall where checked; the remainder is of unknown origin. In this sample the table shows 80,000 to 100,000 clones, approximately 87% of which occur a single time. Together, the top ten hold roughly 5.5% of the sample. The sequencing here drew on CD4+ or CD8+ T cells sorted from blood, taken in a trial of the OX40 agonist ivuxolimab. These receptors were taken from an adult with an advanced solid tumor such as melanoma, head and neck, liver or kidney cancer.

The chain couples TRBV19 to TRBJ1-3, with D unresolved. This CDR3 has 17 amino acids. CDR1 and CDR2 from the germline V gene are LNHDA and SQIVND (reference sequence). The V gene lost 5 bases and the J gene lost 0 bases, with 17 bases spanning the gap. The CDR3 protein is CASSFGLSRSSGNTIYF. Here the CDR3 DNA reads TGTGCCAGTAGTTTTGGCCTATCGCGGAGCTCTGGAAACACCATATATTTT.

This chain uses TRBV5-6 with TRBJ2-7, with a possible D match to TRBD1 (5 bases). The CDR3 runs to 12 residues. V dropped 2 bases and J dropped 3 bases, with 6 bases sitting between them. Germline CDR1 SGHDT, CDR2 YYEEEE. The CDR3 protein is CASSLGVYEQYF. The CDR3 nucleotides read TGTGCCAGCAGCTTAGGGGTCTACGAGCAGTACTTC.

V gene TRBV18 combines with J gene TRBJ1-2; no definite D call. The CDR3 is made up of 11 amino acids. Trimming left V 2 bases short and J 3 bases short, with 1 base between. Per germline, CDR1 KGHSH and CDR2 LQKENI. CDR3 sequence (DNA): TGTGCCAGCTCACCAGACTATGGCTACACCTTC. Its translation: CASSPDYGYTF.

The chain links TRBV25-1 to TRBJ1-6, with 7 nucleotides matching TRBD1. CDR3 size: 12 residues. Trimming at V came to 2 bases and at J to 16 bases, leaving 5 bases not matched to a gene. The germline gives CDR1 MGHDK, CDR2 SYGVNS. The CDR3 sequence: CASSEQGQLLHF. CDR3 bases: TGTGCCAGCAGTGAACAGGGACAGCTACTCCACTTT.

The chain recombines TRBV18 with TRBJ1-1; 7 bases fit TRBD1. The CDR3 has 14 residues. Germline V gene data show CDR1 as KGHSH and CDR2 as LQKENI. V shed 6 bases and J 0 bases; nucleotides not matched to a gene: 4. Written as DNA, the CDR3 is TGTGCCAGCTCCCCGGACAGGATGAACACTGAAGCTTTCTTT. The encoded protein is CASSPDRMNTEAFF.

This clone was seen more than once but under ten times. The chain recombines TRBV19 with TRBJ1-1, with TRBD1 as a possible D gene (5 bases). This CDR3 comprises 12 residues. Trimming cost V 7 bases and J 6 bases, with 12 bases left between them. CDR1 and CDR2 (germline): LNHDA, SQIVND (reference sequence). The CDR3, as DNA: TGTGCCAGTAACATGGGGGGGGCTGAAGCTTTCTTT. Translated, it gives CASNMGGAEAFF.

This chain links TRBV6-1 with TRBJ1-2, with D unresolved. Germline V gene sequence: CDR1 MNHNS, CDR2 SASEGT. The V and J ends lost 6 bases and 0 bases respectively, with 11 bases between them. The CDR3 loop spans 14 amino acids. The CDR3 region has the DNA TGTGCCAGCAGCGGCATGGTTACTAACTATGGCTACACCTTC. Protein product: CASSGMVTNYGYTF.

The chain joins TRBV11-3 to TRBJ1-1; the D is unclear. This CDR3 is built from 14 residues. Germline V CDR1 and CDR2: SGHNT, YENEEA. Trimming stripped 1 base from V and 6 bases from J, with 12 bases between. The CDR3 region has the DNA TGTGCCAGCAGCTTAGGGTCGGCGGGCGCTGAAGCTTTCTTT. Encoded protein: CASSLGSAGAEAFF.

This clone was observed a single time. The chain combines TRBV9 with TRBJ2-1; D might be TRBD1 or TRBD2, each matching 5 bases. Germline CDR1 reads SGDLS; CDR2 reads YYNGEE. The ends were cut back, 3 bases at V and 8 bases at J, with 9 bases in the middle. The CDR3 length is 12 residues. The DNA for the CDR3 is TGTGCCAGCAGCGCCAGGGACGATGAGCAGTTCTTC. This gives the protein CASSARDDEQFF.

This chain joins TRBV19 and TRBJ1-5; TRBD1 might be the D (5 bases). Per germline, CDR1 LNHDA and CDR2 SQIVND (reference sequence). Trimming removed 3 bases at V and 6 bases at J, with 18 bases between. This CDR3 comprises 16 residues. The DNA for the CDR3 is TGTGCCAGTAGTATTAAGGGGCCCGAAACCGGTCAGCCCCAGCATTTT. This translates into CASSIKGPETGQPQHF.

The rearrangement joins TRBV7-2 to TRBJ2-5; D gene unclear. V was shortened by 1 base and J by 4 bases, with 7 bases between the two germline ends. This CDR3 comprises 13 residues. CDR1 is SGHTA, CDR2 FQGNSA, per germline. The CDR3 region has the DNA TGTGCCAGCAGCTTAGGTACTGGAGAGACCCAGTACTTC. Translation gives CASSLGTGETQYF.

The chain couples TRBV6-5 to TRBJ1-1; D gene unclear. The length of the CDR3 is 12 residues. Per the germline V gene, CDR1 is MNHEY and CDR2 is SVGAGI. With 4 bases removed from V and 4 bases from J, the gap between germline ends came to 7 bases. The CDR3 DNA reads TGTGCCAGCAGTTCTACCCGCACTGAAGCTTTCTTT. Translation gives CASSSTRTEAFF.

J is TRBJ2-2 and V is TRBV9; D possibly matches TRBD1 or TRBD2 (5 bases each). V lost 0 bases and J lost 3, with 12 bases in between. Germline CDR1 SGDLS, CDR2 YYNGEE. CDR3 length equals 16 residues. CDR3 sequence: CASSVGWGSDTGELFF. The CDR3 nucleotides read TGTGCCAGCAGCGTAGGATGGGGGTCGGACACCGGGGAGCTGTTTTTT. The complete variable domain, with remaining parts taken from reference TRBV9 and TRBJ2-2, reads DSGVTQTPKHLITATGQRVTLRCSPRSGDLSVYWYQQSLDQGLQFLIQYYNGEERAKGNILERFSAQQFPDLHSELNLSSLELGDSALYFCASSVGWGSDTGELFFGEGSRLTVL.

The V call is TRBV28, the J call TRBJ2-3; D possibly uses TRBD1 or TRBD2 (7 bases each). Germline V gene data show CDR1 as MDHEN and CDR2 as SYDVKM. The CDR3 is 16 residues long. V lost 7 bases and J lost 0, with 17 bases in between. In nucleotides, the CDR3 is TGTGCCAGCACCTCAGGGGGGGGTCGAAGCACAGATACGCAGTATTTT. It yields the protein CASTSGGGRSTDTQYF.

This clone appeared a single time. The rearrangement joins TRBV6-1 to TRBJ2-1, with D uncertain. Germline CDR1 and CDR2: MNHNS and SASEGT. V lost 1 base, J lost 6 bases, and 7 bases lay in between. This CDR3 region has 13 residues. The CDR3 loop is CASSEGLSNEQFF. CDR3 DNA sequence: TGTGCCAGCAGTGAAGGTTTATCCAATGAGCAGTTCTTC.

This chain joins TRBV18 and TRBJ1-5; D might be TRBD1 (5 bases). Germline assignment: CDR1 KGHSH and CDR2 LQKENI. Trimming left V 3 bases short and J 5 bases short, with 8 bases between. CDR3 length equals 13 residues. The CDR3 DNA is TGTGCCAGCTCACCGAGGGGCGATCAGCCCCAGCATTTT. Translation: CASSPRGDQPQHF.

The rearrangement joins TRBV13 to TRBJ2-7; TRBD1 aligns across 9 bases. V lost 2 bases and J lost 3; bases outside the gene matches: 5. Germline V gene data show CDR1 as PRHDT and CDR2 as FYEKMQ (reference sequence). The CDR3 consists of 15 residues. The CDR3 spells CASSLQLDRGYEQYF. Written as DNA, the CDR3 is TGTGCCAGCAGCTTACAATTGGACAGGGGCTACGAGCAGTACTTC. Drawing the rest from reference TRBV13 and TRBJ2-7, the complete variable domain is AAGVIQSPRHLIKEKRETATLKCYPIPRHDTVYWYQQGPGQDPQFLISFYEKMQSDKGSIPDRFSAQQFSDYHSELNMSSLELGDSALYFCASSLQLDRGYEQYFGPGTRLTVT.

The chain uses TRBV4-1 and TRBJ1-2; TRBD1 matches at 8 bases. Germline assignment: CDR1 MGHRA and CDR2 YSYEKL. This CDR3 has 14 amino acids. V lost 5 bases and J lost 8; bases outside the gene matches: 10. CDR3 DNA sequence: TGCGCCAGCAGCACCGGACAGGGAAAATCGGGCTACACCTTC. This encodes CASSTGQGKSGYTF.

The CDR3 loop is CASSPPGLAISGELFF. DNA for the CDR3: TGTGCCAGCAGCCCCCCGGGACTAGCGATTTCCGGGGAGCTGTTTTTT. This chain connects TRBV7-2 to TRBJ2-2; 10 bases are shared with TRBD2. CDR1 is SGHTA and CDR2 is FQGNSA in the germline V gene. The V gene end was trimmed by 5 bases and the J gene end by 6 bases; junction bases not matched to a gene: 9. CDR3 length equals 16 residues.

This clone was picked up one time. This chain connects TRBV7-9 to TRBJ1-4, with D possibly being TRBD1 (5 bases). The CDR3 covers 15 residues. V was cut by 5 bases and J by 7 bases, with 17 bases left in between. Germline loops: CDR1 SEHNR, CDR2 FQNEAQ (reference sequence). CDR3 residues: CASSPGVKGSEKLFF. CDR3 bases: TGTGCCAGCAGCCCCGGGGTGAAGGGGAGTGAAAAACTGTTTTTT.